The sample holds many counts of the clone carrying this T cell receptor (beta chain). The sample originates from a study of regulatory T cells in long-lasting Graves disease. Time point: newly diagnosed GD, antithyroid drugs for less than 3 months. Following extraction of RNA from PBMCs, that RNA was used to make the TCR library. The CDR3 is 14 amino acids. V lost 2 bases to trimming and J lost 0 bases, with 8 bases between them. Germline lookup yields CDR1 MNHGY and CDR2 SVAAGI. Construction of the TCR beta libraries employed iRepertoire HTBI primers in conjunction with Arm-PCR of CDR3 regions. TCRdb processed the multiplex PCR reads anew with MiXCR; each CDR3 protein has one entry. The sample has 440,000 or so distinct CDR3 sequences, 15% to 20% seen once; the top ten hold roughly 10%. This sample was shared with a second study, whose subject was T cells in Graves' hyperthyroidism and ophthalmopathy.

The source material was peripheral blood mononuclear cells (PBMCs), sampled at new diagnosis, from a patient treated with antithyroid drugs. The origin of this receptor is a woman aged 25 to 39 with Graves disease. The rearrangement uses TRBV6-9 and TRBJ2-7; D remains unclear. CDR3 sequence reads: CASSYGHLSYEQYF. CDR3 coding DNA: TGTGCCAGCAGTTATGGTCACCTCTCCTACGAGCAGTACTTC.